Shown below are 21 T cell receptor beta chains from a single sample sequenced in a study of shared clonotypes between healthy human individuals. Measured with immunoSEQ multiplex PCR; TCRdb has only the in-frame clones, and not every one. The sample has about 960,000 clones; roughly 72% are singletons. Specimen: memory CD4+ T cells sorted from blood. Regarding subset: CD45RA-negative fraction. Receptors originate from a man aged 18 to 30 in good health.

This clone was seen a single time. In DNA form, the CDR3 reads TGCGCCAGCACTACTGGGGCGGCTAGCGTCCAAGAGACCCAGTACTTC. It specifies CASTTGAASVQETQYF. V is TRBV5-1 and J is TRBJ2-5; weak D call: TRBD2 (6 bases). The CDR3 sequence is 16 residues long. Germline CDR1 is SGHRS and CDR2 is YFSETQ. Trimming shortened V by 6 bases and J by 1 base, and 19 bases separated the two germline ends.

This rearrangement joins TRBV7-2 to TRBJ2-2; D not certain. This CDR3 comprises 15 residues. V lost 3 bases, J lost 13 bases, and 21 bases lay in between. Germline-derived CDR1 and CDR2 are SGHTA and FQGNSA. The DNA of the CDR3 is TGTGCCAGCAGCTTCACGATACAATCCCCGGTCGTGCTGTTTTTT. It encodes CASSFTIQSPVVLFF.

The chain has TRBV29-1 and TRBJ1-1; the match to TRBD1 covers 7 bases. The CDR3 runs to 12 residues. V lost 5 bases and J lost 4; bases outside the gene matches: 4. CDR1 and CDR2 (germline): SQVTM, ANQGSEA. The CDR3 region is CSVKGAGTEAFF. CDR3 bases: TGCAGCGTTAAGGGGGCGGGCACTGAAGCTTTCTTT.

The chain combines TRBV19 with TRBJ1-3; perhaps TRBD1 as D (6 bases). The V and J ends lost 5 bases and 4 bases respectively, with 12 bases between them. Germline assignment: CDR1 LNHDA and CDR2 SQIVND (reference sequence). The CDR3 runs 14 residues. This CDR3 reads CASSEQGFGNTIYF. CDR3 sequence (DNA): TGTGCCAGTAGTGAACAGGGTTTCGGAAACACCATATATTTT.

The J gene is TRBJ1-1, the V gene TRBV28; D might be TRBD1 (5 bases). The CDR3 is 12 amino acids. V lost 5 bases to trimming and J lost 7 bases, with 11 bases between them. Germline V lookup: CDR1 MDHEN, CDR2 SYDVKM. This chain's CDR3 is CASSDRYREAFF. In nucleotides, the CDR3 is TGTGCCAGCAGTGACAGATACCGTGAAGCTTTCTTT.

The table lists this clone with a count of one. The chain uses TRBV2 and TRBJ2-3, with D possibly matching TRBD2 (6 bases). The germline V gene has CDR1 SNHLY and CDR2 FYNNEI. This CDR3 is 12 amino acids long. V lost 6 bases, J lost 8 bases, and 12 bases lay in between. CDR3 sequence: CASSGEGGTQYF. The DNA for the CDR3 is TGTGCCAGCAGCGGAGAGGGAGGTACGCAGTATTTT.

The chain links TRBV7-2 to TRBJ2-7; TRBD2 matches at 9 bases. V was pared by 1 base and J by 1 base, with 11 bases of the junction left unmatched. This CDR3 is built from 18 residues. The germline gives CDR1 SGHTA, CDR2 FQGNSA. CDR3 in amino acids: CASSLGPRGSGGSYEQYF. The CDR3, as DNA: TGTGCCAGCAGCTTAGGCCCCCGGGGTAGCGGGGGATCCTACGAGCAGTACTTC. Looking up the rest from reference TRBV7-2 and TRBJ2-7 gives the full variable domain: GAGVSQSPSNKVTEKGKDVELRCDPISGHTALYWYRQSLGQGLEFLIYFQGNSAPDKSGLPSDRFSAERTGGSVSTLTIQRTQQEDSAVYLCASSLGPRGSGGSYEQYFGPGTRLTVT.

The V gene is TRBV11-3, the J gene TRBJ2-1, with D tentatively TRBD1 or TRBD2 (6 bases each). Trimming removed 1 base from V and 6 bases from J, with 13 bases in between. The CDR3 length is 15 residues. The germline CDR1 and CDR2 sequences are SGHNT and YENEEA. The CDR3 spells CASSLGGRDTNEQFF. The CDR3 DNA reads TGTGCCAGCAGCTTAGGAGGGCGGGACACCAATGAGCAGTTCTTC.

V is TRBV7-9 and J is TRBJ1-6; weak D call: TRBD1 (5 bases). Trimming left V 6 bases short and J 7 bases short, with 10 bases between. Germline values: CDR1 SEHNR, CDR2 FQNEAQ (reference sequence). The length of the CDR3 is 13 residues. This CDR3 reads CASREEGNSPLHF. The DNA for the CDR3 is TGTGCCAGCAGGGAGGAGGGGAATTCACCCCTCCACTTT.

Ten or more counts support this clone. Here the CDR3 reads CASSPLDRAGGYTF. The CDR3 DNA reads TGCGCCAGCAGCCCCCTGGACAGGGCGGGAGGCTACACCTTC. J is TRBJ1-2 and V is TRBV4-1; 8 bases match TRBD1. Germline V gene sequence: CDR1 MGHRA, CDR2 YSYEKL. V shed 4 bases, J shed 8 bases, and the junction held 9 bases outside the gene matches. This CDR3 contains 14 residues.

The chain links TRBV5-1 to TRBJ2-2; unclear D gene. Germline CDR1 is SGHRS and CDR2 is YFSETQ. V was clipped by 7 bases and J by 0 bases, with 16 bases between them. This CDR3 spans 16 amino acids. CDR3 amino acids: CASGRSGAANTGELFF. In nucleotides, the CDR3 is TGCGCCAGCGGACGGAGTGGTGCAGCGAACACCGGGGAGCTGTTTTTT.

V is TRBV10-3 and J is TRBJ1-1, with a weak D call TRBD1 (5 bases). This CDR3 has 15 residues. V was pared by 0 bases and J by 4 bases, with 12 bases between. Germline V CDR1 and CDR2: ENHRY, SYGVKD. The CDR3 nucleotides are TGTGCCATCAGTGAGTCGGTAGGGACCGGCACTGAAGCTTTCTTT. Protein: CAISESVGTGTEAFF.

This rearrangement joins TRBV27 to TRBJ2-6; 11 bases align to TRBD1. Germline V gene data show CDR1 as MNHEY and CDR2 as SMNVEV (reference sequence). V trimming: 5 bases; J trimming: 1 base; junction bases outside the gene matches: 4. CDR3 length equals 17 residues. The CDR3 nucleotides read TGTGCCAGCAGTCTCGGGACAGGGGGTTCTGGGGCCAACGTCCTGACTTTC. Its protein is CASSLGTGGSGANVLTF. Full variable domain (outside the CDR3, taken from reference TRBV27 and TRBJ2-6): EAQVTQNPRYLITVTGKKLTVTCSQNMNHEYMSWYRQDPGLGLRQIYYSMNVEVTDKGDVPEGYKVSRKEKRNFPLILESPSPNQTSLYFCASSLGTGGSGANVLTFGAGSRLTVL.

This chain uses TRBV11-3 with TRBJ2-5; TRBD1 matches at 12 bases. The CDR3 is 18 residues long. Trimming removed 6 bases from V and 0 bases from J; junction bases left unmatched: 11. CDR1 SGHNT and CDR2 YENEEA come from the germline V gene. The CDR3 DNA sequence: TGTGCCAGCAGTTCCGGGACAGGGGGCCGCGGCTACCAAGAGACCCAGTACTTC. Protein product: CASSSGTGGRGYQETQYF.

This chain joins TRBV28 and TRBJ1-6; D not certain. Germline V gene lookup returns CDR1 MDHEN and CDR2 SYDVKM. This CDR3 is 15 amino acids long. V was clipped by 3 bases and J by 7 bases, with 13 bases between them. CDR3 in amino acids: CASSFASAGNSPLHF. The CDR3 DNA sequence: TGTGCCAGCAGTTTCGCTTCGGCGGGGAATTCACCCCTCCACTTT.

The V call is TRBV10-3, the J call TRBJ1-5; the D is unclear. The CDR3 is 12 amino acids. Trimming removed 6 bases from V and 6 bases from J, with 9 bases in between. Germline loops: CDR1 ENHRY, CDR2 SYGVKD. DNA for the CDR3: TGTGCCATCAGGAGGGAGGGTCAGCCCCAGCATTTT. Its protein is CAIRREGQPQHF.

This clone has more than one count but fewer than ten. The chain uses TRBV5-1 and TRBJ1-1; D unresolved. Germline V gene data show CDR1 as SGHRS and CDR2 as YFSETQ. There are 12 residues in the CDR3. With 0 bases removed from V and 2 bases from J, the gap between germline ends came to 2 bases. CDR3 amino acids: CASSLANTEAFF. CDR3 bases: TGCGCCAGCAGCTTGGCTAACACTGAAGCTTTCTTT.

The chain recombines TRBV28 with TRBJ2-5, with a possible D match to TRBD2 (6 bases). Trimming left V 2 bases short and J 5 bases short, with 9 bases between. CDR1 MDHEN and CDR2 SYDVKM come from the germline V gene. This CDR3 has 13 residues. The CDR3 here is CASSLGGRETQYF. In DNA form, the CDR3 reads TGTGCCAGCAGTTTAGGAGGGCGGGAGACCCAGTACTTC.

This rearrangement joins TRBV19 to TRBJ2-3, with TRBD2 matching 11 bases. From germline, CDR1 is LNHDA and CDR2 SQIVND (reference sequence). The J segment lost 4 bases and the V segment lost 3 bases, leaving 3 bases of the junction unmatched. CDR3 size: 15 residues. CDR3 region: CASSMLAGGSDTQYF. The CDR3 DNA reads TGTGCCAGTAGTATGCTAGCGGGAGGATCAGATACGCAGTATTTT.

In this sample, this clone turned up many times. The CDR3 sequence: CASSSRREAFF. CDR3 bases: TGTGCCAGCAGTTCCCGACGGGAAGCTTTCTTT. The chain uses TRBV28 and TRBJ1-1, with D uncertain. The ends were cut back, 4 bases at V and 8 bases at J, with 8 bases in the middle. CDR1 and CDR2 from the germline V gene are MDHEN and SYDVKM. The CDR3 runs 11 residues.

The genes are TRBV13 and TRBJ2-1; 13 nucleotides line up with TRBD2. The germline CDR1 and CDR2 sequences are PRHDT and FYEKMQ (reference sequence). The CDR3 is 19 residues long. V lost 3 bases and J lost 1; bases outside the gene matches: 9. Written as DNA, the CDR3 is TGTGCCAGCAGCTTGAGGAGACTAGCGGGAGGACATTCCTACAATGAGCAGTTCTTC. Amino acid sequence: CASSLRRLAGGHSYNEQFF.